This TCR beta chain emerged from a study of T cells in localized non-small cell lung cancer. General observations from the study: The greatest T cell clonality was found in uninvolved adjacent lung (higher than in tumor). A higher density of T cells in blood coincided with extended overall survival.

Data came from immunoSEQ multiplex PCR; TCRdb stores just in-frame clones and leaves some out. The sample records some 130,000 clones, roughly 90% being singletons. As concerns this clone: Its antigen remains unknown.

Per germline, CDR1 MNHNS and CDR2 SASEGT. CDR3 length: 15 amino acids. V gave up 6 bases and J gave up 1 base, with 14 bases separating them. V and J are TRBV6-1 and TRBJ2-3; a possible D gene is TRBD2 (5 bases). This clonotype originated in a female donor older than 55 with stage I lung adenocarcinoma. Sequencing was performed on peripheral blood, taken before any cancer treatment. As DNA, the CDR3 is TGTGCCAGCAGCCTGCAGCTAGCTGGCACAGATACGCAGTATTTT. Translating gives CASSLQLAGTDTQYF.